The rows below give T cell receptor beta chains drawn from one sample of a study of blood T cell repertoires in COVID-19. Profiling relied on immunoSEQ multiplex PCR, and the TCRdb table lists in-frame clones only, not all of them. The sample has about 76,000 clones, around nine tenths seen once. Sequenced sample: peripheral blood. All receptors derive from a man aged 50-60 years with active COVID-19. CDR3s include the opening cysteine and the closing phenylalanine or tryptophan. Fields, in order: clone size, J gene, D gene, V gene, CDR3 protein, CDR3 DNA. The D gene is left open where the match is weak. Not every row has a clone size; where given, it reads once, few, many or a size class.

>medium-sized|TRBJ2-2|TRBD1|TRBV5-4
CASSRPTGTGELFF
TGTGCCAGCAGCCGCCCGACAGGGACCGGGGAGCTGTTTTTT
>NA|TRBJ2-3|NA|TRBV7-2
CASLGGRIDTQYF
TGTGCCAGCCTTGGGGGGAGGATTGATACGCAGTATTTT
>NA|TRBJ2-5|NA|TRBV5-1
CASSPGVGLRETQYF
TGCGCCAGCAGCCCCGGGGTTGGATTGAGAGAGACCCAGTACTTC
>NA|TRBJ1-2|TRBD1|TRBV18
CASSYGQGNVYGYTF
TGTGCCAGCTCTTATGGACAGGGTAATGTTTATGGCTACACCTTC
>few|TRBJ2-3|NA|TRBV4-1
CASSQVRDTQYF
TGCGCCAGCAGCCAAGTTAGAGATACGCAGTATTTT
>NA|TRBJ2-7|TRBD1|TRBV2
CASSLLQGASEQYF
TGTGCCAGCAGTCTGCTTCAGGGGGCCTCCGAGCAGTACTTC
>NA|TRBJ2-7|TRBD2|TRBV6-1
CASSEEKGTKQYF
TGTGCCAGCAGTGAAGAAAAGGGGACTAAGCAGTACTTC
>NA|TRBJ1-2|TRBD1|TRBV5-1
CASSLGLGTDITYGYTF
TGCGCCAGCAGCTTGGGCCTTGGGACAGACATAACCTATGGCTACACCTTC
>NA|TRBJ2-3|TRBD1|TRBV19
CASNPRGRDRGTNTQYF
TGTGCCAGTAATCCAAGGGGACGGGACAGGGGCACAAATACGCAGTATTTT
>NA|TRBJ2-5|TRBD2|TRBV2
CASSTSDSGETQYF
TGTGCCAGCAGCACTAGCGATTCAGGGGAGACCCAGTACTTC
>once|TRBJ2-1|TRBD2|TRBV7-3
CASSLLAGDLNNEQFF
TGTGCCAGCAGCTTACTAGCGGGAGATCTGAACAATGAGCAGTTCTTC
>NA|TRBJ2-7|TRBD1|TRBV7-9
CASSLEDRSVQYF
TGTGCCAGCAGCTTAGAGGACAGGTCGGTGCAGTACTTC
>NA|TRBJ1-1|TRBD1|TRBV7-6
CASSKNRGTIVTEAFF
TGTGCCAGCAGCAAAAACAGGGGGACGATCGTGACTGAAGCTTTCTTT
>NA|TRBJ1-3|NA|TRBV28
CASSLAGADGNTIYF
TGTGCCAGCAGTTTAGCAGGGGCCGATGGAAACACCATATATTTT